This T cell receptor beta chain was documented in a study of beta chain features in type 1 diabetes. As every portion of the isolated RNA was reverse transcribed, the sequencing read expressed TCRB transcripts. Generated by immunoSEQ multiplex PCR, the TCRdb table keeps only in-frame clones and is missing some. The profile shows 300,000 to 400,000 clones, about 11% of them singletons. The V and J ends lost 1 base and 0 bases respectively, with 7 bases between them. Germline lookup yields CDR1 SGDLS and CDR2 YYNGEE. The CDR3 loop spans 14 amino acids. This clone was counted a few times. Other DNA sequences in the sample encode the same CDR3.

Sequencing used naive CD4+ T cells from blood. The clonotype originates from a woman in her twenties or thirties in good health. The chain links TRBV9 to TRBJ2-5; no reliable D call. The CDR3 loop is CASSVSRNQETQYF. Here the CDR3 DNA reads TGTGCCAGCAGCGTATCGCGGAACCAAGAGACCCAGTACTTC.